Listed below are T cell receptor beta chains from one sample, sequenced in a study of T cells after yellow fever vaccination. TCRdb ran MiXCR on the 5' RACE reads and lists one entry per CDR3 protein. The data contain about 130,000 distinct CDR3 sequences, more than 6.5% of them singletons. Sample: CD4+ T cells sorted from PBMCs, taken 10 days after the first yellow fever vaccination. The receptor source for this set is a man aged 18 to 29 who received the YFV17D yellow fever vaccine. CDR3s include the opening cysteine and the closing phenylalanine or tryptophan. The order of the fields is V gene, clone size, J gene, D gene, CDR3 protein, CDR3 DNA. A D gene is named only where the DNA matches it firmly. Clone size is shown for a subset of rows, as once, few, many or a class of expanded clone.

TRBV2,many,TRBJ2-2,NA,CASSLRPSNTGELFF,TGTGCCAGCTCGCTCCGACCCTCGAACACCGGGGAGCTGTTTTTT
TRBV6-1,few,TRBJ1-4,NA,CASSEARGWFEKLFF,TGTGCCAGCAGTGAAGCTAGAGGGTGGTTTGAAAAACTGTTTTTT
TRBV5-6,many,TRBJ1-1,TRBD1,CASSPDRDTEAFF,TGTGCCAGCAGCCCTGACAGGGACACTGAAGCTTTCTTT
TRBV29-1,many,TRBJ2-5,NA,CSVVGPYQETQYF,TGCAGCGTTGTCGGACCGTACCAAGAGACCCAGTACTTC
TRBV12-3/TRBV12-4,many,TRBJ1-5,TRBD1,CASSPPQGVGNQPQHF,TGTGCCAGCAGTCCACCCCAGGGGGTGGGCAATCAGCCCCAGCATTTT
TRBV29-1,many,TRBJ2-3,TRBD2,CSVGRGLAGRDTQYF,TGCAGCGTTGGACGGGGACTAGCGGGGAGAGATACGCAGTATTTT
TRBV7-3,many,TRBJ2-2,NA,CASNDKAGELFF,TGTGCCAGCAACGATAAAGCGGGGGAGCTGTTTTTT
TRBV5-1,many,TRBJ1-5,TRBD1,CASSLTGGWPQHF,TGCGCCAGCAGCTTGACAGGGGGTTGGCCCCAGCATTTT
TRBV4-1,many,TRBJ2-5,NA,CASSQVGTWGTKETQYF,TGCGCCAGCAGCCAAGTGGGAACTTGGGGGACGAAAGAGACCCAGTACTTC
TRBV5-1,NA,TRBJ2-3,TRBD2,CASSSRLTSGVTDTQYF,TGCGCCAGCAGCTCGCGGTTGACTAGCGGGGTCACAGATACGCAGTATTTT
TRBV7-3,many,TRBJ2-1,TRBD2,CASSLSGGSSYNEQFF,TGTGCCAGCAGCTTAAGCGGGGGGAGCTCCTACAATGAGCAGTTCTTC
TRBV6-2/TRBV6-3,many,TRBJ2-5,TRBD2,CASSSRREQETQYF,TGTGCCAGCAGCTCCAGGCGGGAGCAAGAGACCCAGTACTTC
TRBV14,many,TRBJ2-1,NA,CASSQAGSYDEQFF,TGTGCCAGCAGCCAAGCGGGGTCATACGATGAGCAGTTCTTC
TRBV5-1,many,TRBJ2-5,NA,CASSLLGALETQYF,TGCGCCAGCAGCTTACTGGGGGCGTTGGAGACCCAGTACTTC
TRBV10-3,many,TRBJ2-6,NA,CAIHGGQGMPNVLTF,TGTGCCATCCACGGGGGGCAGGGGATGCCCAACGTCCTGACTTTC
TRBV7-2,NA,TRBJ2-3,NA,CASSQGGGGASTDTQYF,TGTGCCAGCAGCCAAGGGGGGGGTGGGGCTAGCACAGATACGCAGTATTTT
TRBV6-1,many,TRBJ1-5,NA,CASSESSAGKQPQHF,TGTGCCAGCAGTGAATCGTCCGCAGGGAAACAGCCCCAGCATTTT
TRBV27,NA,TRBJ1-2,TRBD1,CASKEQGARANYGYTF,TGTGCCAGCAAGGAGCAGGGGGCTAGGGCTAACTATGGCTACACCTTC